These T cell receptor beta chains were read from a single sample in a study of T cell responses to AZD1222 COVID-19 vaccine. Clones were sequenced by immunoSEQ multiplex PCR, and TCRdb holds only the in-frame ones, with some missing. The table includes about 69,000 clones, roughly 85% detected once. Sequencing used peripheral blood, obtained 28 days after the second AZD1222 dose. The receptors derive from an adult who received the AZD1222 COVID-19 vaccine. CDR3s include the opening cysteine and the closing phenylalanine or tryptophan. Fields, in order: CDR3 length, D gene, V gene, clone size, J gene, CDR3 DNA, CDR3 protein. The D gene is left open where the match is weak. The size entry is marked missing in some rows and otherwise reads once, few, many or a size class.

cdr3_length: 14; d_call: NA; v_call: TRBV7-8; clone_size: NA; j_call: TRBJ2-1; cdr3_nt: TGTGCCAGCAGCCCAGAAGCAGGAAGACTCGGTCAGTTCTTC; cdr3_aa: CASSPEAGRLGQFF
cdr3_length: 14; d_call: NA; v_call: TRBV9; clone_size: NA; j_call: TRBJ1-2; cdr3_nt: TGTGCCAGCAGCCCGGGGGCAGTGGGCTATGGCTACACCTTC; cdr3_aa: CASSPGAVGYGYTF
cdr3_length: 18; d_call: TRBD2; v_call: TRBV3-1/TRBV3-2; clone_size: NA; j_call: TRBJ2-7; cdr3_nt: TGTGCCAGCAGCCAAGATCCTAGCGGGATTTGGTCCTCCTACGAGCAGTACTTC; cdr3_aa: CASSQDPSGIWSSYEQYF
cdr3_length: 14; d_call: TRBD1; v_call: TRBV7-9; clone_size: NA; j_call: TRBJ1-1; cdr3_nt: TGTGCCAGCAGCTTGACAGGGGGCCTCACTGAAGCTTTCTTT; cdr3_aa: CASSLTGGLTEAFF
cdr3_length: 13; d_call: NA; v_call: TRBV11-3; clone_size: NA; j_call: TRBJ2-3; cdr3_nt: TGTGCCAGCAGCCCAGGGACTACAGATACGCAGTATTTT; cdr3_aa: CASSPGTTDTQYF
cdr3_length: 16; d_call: NA; v_call: TRBV5-1; clone_size: NA; j_call: TRBJ2-3; cdr3_nt: TGCGCCAGCAGCATGGGGCGGCAGAGTAGCACAGATACGCAGTATTTT; cdr3_aa: CASSMGRQSSTDTQYF
cdr3_length: 14; d_call: NA; v_call: TRBV19; clone_size: NA; j_call: TRBJ1-5; cdr3_nt: TGTGCCAGTAGTGACAGGCCACCGAATCAGCCCCAGCATTTT; cdr3_aa: CASSDRPPNQPQHF
cdr3_length: 14; d_call: NA; v_call: TRBV3-1/TRBV3-2; clone_size: NA; j_call: TRBJ2-1; cdr3_nt: TGTGCCAGCGGCGCCCAAGGGCGGGACAATGAGCAGTTCTTC; cdr3_aa: CASGAQGRDNEQFF
cdr3_length: 13; d_call: NA; v_call: TRBV11-2; clone_size: NA; j_call: TRBJ1-1; cdr3_nt: TGTGCCAGCAGCTTAGAGGTGGCCACTGAAGCTTTCTTT; cdr3_aa: CASSLEVATEAFF
cdr3_length: 14; d_call: NA; v_call: TRBV11-2; clone_size: once; j_call: TRBJ1-5; cdr3_nt: TGTGCCAGCAGTTCACAGGGAGTCAATCAGCCCCAGCATTTT; cdr3_aa: CASSSQGVNQPQHF
cdr3_length: 15; d_call: TRBD1; v_call: TRBV6-5; clone_size: NA; j_call: TRBJ1-2; cdr3_nt: TGTGCCAGCAGCCTGATGGGACAGGGAGACTATGGCTACACCTTC; cdr3_aa: CASSLMGQGDYGYTF
cdr3_length: 15; d_call: NA; v_call: TRBV3-1/TRBV3-2; clone_size: NA; j_call: TRBJ2-3; cdr3_nt: TGTGCCAGCAGCCAACGGCGGGGCAGCACAGATACGCAGTATTTT; cdr3_aa: CASSQRRGSTDTQYF
cdr3_length: 12; d_call: NA; v_call: TRBV2; clone_size: NA; j_call: TRBJ1-2; cdr3_nt: TGTGCCAGCAGTGACAGGACCTATGGCTACACCTTC; cdr3_aa: CASSDRTYGYTF
cdr3_length: 13; d_call: NA; v_call: TRBV12-3/TRBV12-4; clone_size: few; j_call: TRBJ1-1; cdr3_nt: TGTGCCAGCAGTTTCGTCAGGGGCACTGAAGCTTTCTTT; cdr3_aa: CASSFVRGTEAFF
cdr3_length: 15; d_call: TRBD1; v_call: TRBV5-4; clone_size: once; j_call: TRBJ2-7; cdr3_nt: TGTGCCAGCAGCCCGCAACAGGGGGCGCTCCACGAGCAGTACTTC; cdr3_aa: CASSPQQGALHEQYF
cdr3_length: 14; d_call: NA; v_call: TRBV10-3; clone_size: NA; j_call: TRBJ2-1; cdr3_nt: TGTGCCATCAGTGTGGGAGGCTCCTACAATGAGCAGTTCTTC; cdr3_aa: CAISVGGSYNEQFF
cdr3_length: 14; d_call: NA; v_call: TRBV30; clone_size: NA; j_call: TRBJ1-2; cdr3_nt: TGTGCCTGGAGTGGGGCTCCCAGGGACTATGGCTACACCTTC; cdr3_aa: CAWSGAPRDYGYTF
cdr3_length: 15; d_call: NA; v_call: TRBV11-3; clone_size: NA; j_call: TRBJ1-6; cdr3_nt: TGTGCCAGCAGCAAACAGGGTAAAAATAATTCATCCCTCCACTTT; cdr3_aa: CASSKQGKNNSSLHF
cdr3_length: 14; d_call: NA; v_call: TRBV19; clone_size: NA; j_call: TRBJ1-2; cdr3_nt: TGTGCCAGTAGTATTGTCGGGGGTAGGTATGGCTACACCTTC; cdr3_aa: CASSIVGGRYGYTF
cdr3_length: 14; d_call: NA; v_call: TRBV5-1; clone_size: NA; j_call: TRBJ1-2; cdr3_nt: TGCGCCAGCAGCTCACGGGACACTCCCTATGGCTACACCTTC; cdr3_aa: CASSSRDTPYGYTF
cdr3_length: 14; d_call: NA; v_call: TRBV19; clone_size: NA; j_call: TRBJ2-7; cdr3_nt: TGTGCCAGTAGATCGGGCGGGGACCCCTACGAGCAGTACTTC; cdr3_aa: CASRSGGDPYEQYF
cdr3_length: 16; d_call: NA; v_call: TRBV11-3; clone_size: NA; j_call: TRBJ1-4; cdr3_nt: TGTGCCAGCAGCTTCGCCGCAGGGTCAACTAATGAAAAACTGTTTTTT; cdr3_aa: CASSFAAGSTNEKLFF
cdr3_length: 13; d_call: NA; v_call: TRBV5-1; clone_size: NA; j_call: TRBJ1-2; cdr3_nt: TGCGCCAGCAGCGACGTAGTGGACTATGGCTACACCTTC; cdr3_aa: CASSDVVDYGYTF
cdr3_length: 15; d_call: TRBD1; v_call: TRBV25-1; clone_size: NA; j_call: TRBJ1-6; cdr3_nt: TGTGCCAGCAGTGACCCCGGGACAGTCAATTCACCCCTCCACTTT; cdr3_aa: CASSDPGTVNSPLHF
cdr3_length: 11; d_call: TRBD1; v_call: TRBV20-1; clone_size: NA; j_call: TRBJ1-6; cdr3_nt: TGCAGTGCTCTTTCCGGGACAGCCCTCCACTTT; cdr3_aa: CSALSGTALHF
cdr3_length: 16; d_call: NA; v_call: TRBV5-5; clone_size: NA; j_call: TRBJ2-3; cdr3_nt: TGTGCCAGCAGCATCGTCGACGGAGACAACTGGGATACGCAGTATTTT; cdr3_aa: CASSIVDGDNWDTQYF
cdr3_length: 16; d_call: TRBD1; v_call: TRBV10-3; clone_size: NA; j_call: TRBJ1-6; cdr3_nt: TGTGCCATCAGGAGGGACAGGCAGTACGGCAATTCACCCCTCCACTTT; cdr3_aa: CAIRRDRQYGNSPLHF
cdr3_length: 14; d_call: TRBD2; v_call: TRBV2; clone_size: NA; j_call: TRBJ2-1; cdr3_nt: TGTGCCAGCAGTGTATATACCGGGGGGGATGAGCAGTTCTTC; cdr3_aa: CASSVYTGGDEQFF
cdr3_length: 17; d_call: TRBD2; v_call: TRBV4-1; clone_size: once; j_call: TRBJ2-5; cdr3_nt: TGCGCCAGCAGCCAAGTCGGTAGCGGGGGGGCACGAGAGACCCAGTACTTC; cdr3_aa: CASSQVGSGGARETQYF
cdr3_length: 12; d_call: NA; v_call: TRBV6-5; clone_size: NA; j_call: TRBJ1-5; cdr3_nt: TGTGCCAGCACGCCGATAGGTCAGCCCCAGCATTTT; cdr3_aa: CASTPIGQPQHF
cdr3_length: 15; d_call: TRBD1; v_call: TRBV19; clone_size: NA; j_call: TRBJ1-2; cdr3_nt: TGTGCCAGTAGTTCAATGGGACAGGCGAACTATGGCTACACCTTC; cdr3_aa: CASSSMGQANYGYTF
cdr3_length: 16; d_call: TRBD2; v_call: TRBV7-6; clone_size: few; j_call: TRBJ2-7; cdr3_nt: TGTGCCAGCAGCCCGACCGGACTAGCGGGTCTCTACGAGCAGTACTTC; cdr3_aa: CASSPTGLAGLYEQYF
cdr3_length: 15; d_call: TRBD1; v_call: TRBV27; clone_size: NA; j_call: TRBJ1-5; cdr3_nt: TGTGCCAGCAGTTCGGGACAGCCCCACAGACAGCCCCAGCATTTT; cdr3_aa: CASSSGQPHRQPQHF
cdr3_length: 15; d_call: TRBD1; v_call: TRBV4-1; clone_size: NA; j_call: TRBJ1-1; cdr3_nt: TGCGCCAGCAGCGACTACCGGGACAGGACTCCCGGAGCTTTCTTT; cdr3_aa: CASSDYRDRTPGAFF
cdr3_length: 12; d_call: NA; v_call: TRBV12-5; clone_size: NA; j_call: TRBJ1-1; cdr3_nt: TGTGGTTGCCAGGGGTTGAACACTGAAGCTTTCTTT; cdr3_aa: CGCQGLNTEAFF